Shown below are 8 T cell receptor beta chains from a single sample sequenced in a study of shared clonotypes between healthy human individuals. Some clones are missing from TCRdb's copy, which holds only in-frame ones; the method was immunoSEQ multiplex PCR. The sample carries around 1.5 million clones, roughly 98% recorded once. The material sequenced was naive CD4+ T cells sorted from blood. Subset: CD45RA+ positively selected. These receptors came from a man in his thirties or forties in good health.

The rearrangement uses TRBV6-1 and TRBJ1-2, with D possibly matching TRBD1 (6 bases). The V gene lost 2 bases and the J gene lost 4 bases, with 11 bases spanning the gap. The CDR3 consists of 14 residues. Germline values: CDR1 MNHNS, CDR2 SASEGT. CDR3 region: CASSEMGQSYGYTF. The CDR3 bases are TGTGCCAGCAGTGAAATGGGACAAAGCTATGGCTACACCTTC.

The V call is TRBV10-3, the J call TRBJ2-1; TRBD2 matches at 13 bases. Losses at the gene ends were 6 bases for V and 0 bases for J; bases not matched to a gene: 5. Germline CDR1 reads ENHRY; CDR2 reads SYGVKD. The CDR3 is 17 residues long. The CDR3 bases are TGTGCCATCAGGGGGACTAGCGGGGCCTACTCCTACAATGAGCAGTTCTTC. This codes for CAIRGTSGAYSYNEQFF.

The genes are TRBV30 and TRBJ2-7; 7 nucleotides align to TRBD2. Germline CDR1 is GTSNPN and CDR2 is SVGIG (reference sequence). CDR3 size: 16 residues. V lost 8 bases and J lost 4; bases outside the gene matches: 20. The CDR3 region is CAVRPRSPAGLYEQYF. CDR3 bases: TGTGCCGTTCGCCCAAGGAGCCCAGCGGGGTTATACGAGCAGTACTTC.

The chain employs TRBV5-3 and TRBJ2-3; 7 bases agree with TRBD2. TRBV5-3 is annotated as an ORF whose role is uncertain. V was clipped by 4 bases and J by 1 base; unmatched bases: 12. The CDR3 is 17 residues long. CDR3 nucleotide sequence: TGTGCCAGAAGCACCGTGATACACCGGGGGGGCACAGATACGCAGTATTTT. Its translation is CARSTVIHRGGTDTQYF.

V is TRBV2 and J is TRBJ1-1; D may be TRBD1 (5 bases). V was cut by 4 bases and J by 4 bases, with 10 bases left in between. Germline CDR1 reads SNHLY; CDR2 reads FYNNEI. This CDR3 contains 13 residues. CDR3 nucleotide sequence: TGTGCCAGCAGTGGGGAGGGGAGCACTGAAGCTTTCTTT. Encoded protein: CASSGEGSTEAFF.

The chain is built from TRBV28 and TRBJ2-2; 13 bases are shared with TRBD2. From germline, CDR1 is MDHEN and CDR2 SYDVKM. After removal of 8 bases from V and 3 bases from J, the junction contained 12 bases not matched to a gene. This CDR3 is built from 18 residues. The CDR3 spells CASCKGGLAGVYTGELFF. The CDR3 DNA reads TGTGCCAGCTGTAAAGGTGGACTAGCGGGAGTGTACACCGGGGAGCTGTTTTTT.

The J gene is TRBJ2-7, the V gene TRBV7-2; 9 bases align to TRBD2. The CDR3 has 14 amino acids. The ends lost 7 bases at V and 6 bases at J; junction bases unmatched: 10. From germline, CDR1 is SGHTA and CDR2 FQGNSA. CDR3 coding DNA: TGTGCCAGCATCGAGGCGGCGGGAGGGGTCGAGCAGTACTTC. This gives the protein CASIEAAGGVEQYF.

This sequence joins TRBV7-3 and TRBJ2-5; 7 bases map to TRBD1. The germline CDR1 and CDR2 sequences are SGHTA and FQGTGA. V was pared by 1 base and J by 5 bases, with 10 bases of the junction left unmatched. The CDR3 spans 16 residues. The CDR3 bases are TGTGCCAGCAGCTTAAGGGGACAGCTCTTATTGGAGACCCAGTACTTC. It translates to CASSLRGQLLLETQYF.